These 4 T cell receptor beta chains were all obtained from the same sample, sequenced in a study of T cell repertoires in aging, cancer and after chemotherapy. Rearranged V-D-J TRB sequences were amplified with a mixed TRB-A/B primer pool. TCRdb independently ran MiXCR on the multiplex PCR reads; one entry per CDR3 protein. The table has around 3,000 distinct CDR3 sequences, approximately 29% seen once. Peripheral blood genomic DNA, not sorted cells or RNA, was the template. The sequencing sample was made of blood. The receptor source for this set is a human donor in good health.

The DNA for the CDR3 is TGCAGTGCCGCGCGAGGGACAGGGGGCCGGGAGCAGTTCTTC. As protein: CSAARGTGGREQFF. The gene calls are TRBV20-1 and TRBJ2-1; 12 bases fit TRBD1. CDR1 and CDR2 (germline): DFQATT, SNEGSKA (reference sequence). This CDR3 has 14 residues. The trim removed 6 bases at V and 10 bases at J, leaving 10 bases unmatched.

This clonotype has a handful of counts. The chain carries TRBV7-9 and TRBJ1-1; D is ambiguous. Between the trimmed V and J ends, which lost 5 bases and 5 bases, there was a span of 12 bases. There are 13 residues in the CDR3. The germline gives CDR1 SEHNR, CDR2 FQNEAQ (reference sequence). CDR3: CASSANSGTEAFF. The CDR3 nucleotides read TGTGCCAGCAGCGCCAACAGTGGGACTGAAGCTTTCTTT.

In this sample, this clonotype is medium-sized. CDR3 region: CASSADPAPLNTEAFF. Written as DNA, the CDR3 is TGTGCCAGCAGCGCCGATCCGGCTCCACTGAACACTGAAGCTTTCTTT. This chain links TRBV7-9 with TRBJ1-1; the D is unclear. V was trimmed by 5 bases and J by 0 bases, leaving 16 bases between them. The CDR3 loop spans 16 amino acids. Germline-derived CDR1 and CDR2 are SEHNR and FQNEAQ (reference sequence).

J is TRBJ1-1 and V is TRBV14; 9 positions agree with TRBD1. Germline CDR1 is SGHDN and CDR2 is FVKESK. J lost 7 bases, V lost 4 bases, and 13 bases had no gene match. The CDR3 is made up of 16 amino acids. CDR3 sequence reads: CASSLRGDRDKGEAFF. The CDR3 DNA reads as TGTGCCAGCAGCCTGAGGGGGGACAGGGACAAAGGTGAAGCTTTCTTT.